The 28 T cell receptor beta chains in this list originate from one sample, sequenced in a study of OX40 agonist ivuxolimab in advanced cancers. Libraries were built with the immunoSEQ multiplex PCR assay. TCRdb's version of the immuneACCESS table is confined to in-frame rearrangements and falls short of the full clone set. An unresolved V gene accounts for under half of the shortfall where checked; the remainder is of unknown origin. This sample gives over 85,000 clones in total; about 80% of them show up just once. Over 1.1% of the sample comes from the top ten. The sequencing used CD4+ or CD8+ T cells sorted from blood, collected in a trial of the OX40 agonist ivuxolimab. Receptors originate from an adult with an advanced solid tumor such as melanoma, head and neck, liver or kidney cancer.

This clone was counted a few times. The CDR3 DNA reads as TGTGCCAGCAGCTTAATGTCGACAGGGGAAGGTGAAGCTTTCTTT. Protein sequence: CASSLMSTGEGEAFF. This sequence joins TRBV7-9 and TRBJ1-1; 8 positions match TRBD1. Trimming removed 2 bases from V and 7 bases from J; junction bases left unmatched: 9. The CDR3 is 15 residues long. Germline V gene data show CDR1 as SEHNR and CDR2 as FQNEAQ (reference sequence).

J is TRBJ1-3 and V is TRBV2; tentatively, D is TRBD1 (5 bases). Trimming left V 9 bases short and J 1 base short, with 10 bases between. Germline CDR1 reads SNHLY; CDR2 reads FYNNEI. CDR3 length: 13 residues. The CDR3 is CARTDRSGNTIYF. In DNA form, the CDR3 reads TGTGCCAGAACCGACAGATCTGGAAACACCATATATTTT.

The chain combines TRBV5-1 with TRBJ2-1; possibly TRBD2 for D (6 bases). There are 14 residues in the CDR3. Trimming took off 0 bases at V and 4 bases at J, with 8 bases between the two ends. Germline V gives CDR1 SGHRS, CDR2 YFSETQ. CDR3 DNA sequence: TGCGCCAGCAGCTTGGGTAGCGGTTACAATGAGCAGTTCTTC. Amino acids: CASSLGSGYNEQFF.

CDR3 region: CASSRDRSSYEQYF. The DNA for the CDR3 is TGTGCCAGCAGCAGGGACAGGAGCTCCTACGAGCAGTACTTC. The rearrangement joins TRBV7-9 to TRBJ2-7, with TRBD1 matching over 8 bases. CDR3 length: 14 residues. Germline CDR1 is SEHNR and CDR2 is FQNEAQ (reference sequence). V shed 5 bases, J shed 0 bases, and the junction held 3 bases outside the gene matches. The variable domain in full, with the rest retrieved from reference TRBV7-9 and TRBJ2-7, is DTGVSQNPRHKITKRGQNVTFRCDPISEHNRLYWYRQTLGQGPEFLTYFQNEAQLEKSRLLSDRFSAERPKGSFSTLEIQRTEQGDSAMYLCASSRDRSSYEQYFGPGTRLTVT.

CDR3 coding DNA: TGTGCCACCAGCAGAGATGGGGGGCAGGGCGATACGCAGTATTTT. Protein product: CATSRDGGQGDTQYF. The chain joins TRBV15 to TRBJ2-3, with D perhaps given as TRBD1 or TRBD2 (6 bases each). Trimming cost V 0 bases and J 6 bases, with 13 bases left between them. The CDR3 loop spans 15 amino acids. CDR1 and CDR2 (germline): LNHNV, YYDKDF (reference sequence).

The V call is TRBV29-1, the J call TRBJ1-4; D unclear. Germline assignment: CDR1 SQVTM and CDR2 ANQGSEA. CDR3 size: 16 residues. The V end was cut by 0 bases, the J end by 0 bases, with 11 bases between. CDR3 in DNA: TGCAGCGTTGAAGATCTTACGGGAACAACTAATGAAAAACTGTTTTTT. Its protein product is CSVEDLTGTTNEKLFF.

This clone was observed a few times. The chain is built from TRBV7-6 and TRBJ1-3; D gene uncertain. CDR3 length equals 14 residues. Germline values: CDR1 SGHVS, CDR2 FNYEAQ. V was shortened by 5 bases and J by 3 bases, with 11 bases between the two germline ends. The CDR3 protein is CASSPTRLGNTIYF. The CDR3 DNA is TGTGCCAGCAGCCCAACTCGACTTGGAAACACCATATATTTT.

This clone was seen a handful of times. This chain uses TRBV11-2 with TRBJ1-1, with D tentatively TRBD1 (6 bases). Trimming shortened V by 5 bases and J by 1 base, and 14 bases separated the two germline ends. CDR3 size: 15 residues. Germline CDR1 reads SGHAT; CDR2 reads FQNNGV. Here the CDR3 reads CASSPAQGQNTEAFF. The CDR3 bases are TGTGCCAGCAGCCCTGCCCAGGGACAGAACACTGAAGCTTTCTTT.

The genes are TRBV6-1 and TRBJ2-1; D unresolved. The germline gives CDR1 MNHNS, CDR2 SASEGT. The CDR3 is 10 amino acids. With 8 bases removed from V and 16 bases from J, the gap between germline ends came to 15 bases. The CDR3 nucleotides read TGTGCCAGCCGAGCCCGGGCACAATTCTTC. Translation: CASRARAQFF.

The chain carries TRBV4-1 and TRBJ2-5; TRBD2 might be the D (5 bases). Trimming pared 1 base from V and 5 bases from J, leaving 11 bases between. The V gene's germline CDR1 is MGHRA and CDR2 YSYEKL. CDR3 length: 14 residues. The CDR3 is CASSQGTGVETQYF. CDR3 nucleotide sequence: TGCGCCAGCAGCCAAGGTACCGGGGTGGAGACCCAGTACTTC.

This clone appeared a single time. The CDR3 loop reads CATSRGATAGNTIYF. As DNA, the CDR3 is TGTGCCACCAGCAGAGGGGCAACTGCTGGAAACACCATATATTTT. This sequence joins TRBV15 and TRBJ1-3; D uncertain. The CDR3 is 15 amino acids. The germline CDR1 and CDR2 sequences are LNHNV and YYDKDF (reference sequence). Trimming removed 1 base from V and 2 bases from J, with 9 bases in between.

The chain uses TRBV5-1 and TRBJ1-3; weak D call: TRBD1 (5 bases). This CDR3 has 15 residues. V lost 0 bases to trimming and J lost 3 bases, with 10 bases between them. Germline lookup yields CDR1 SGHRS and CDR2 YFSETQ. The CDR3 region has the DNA TGCGCCAGCAGCTTGGCCGGGGGAAGTGGAAACACCATATATTTT. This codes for CASSLAGGSGNTIYF.

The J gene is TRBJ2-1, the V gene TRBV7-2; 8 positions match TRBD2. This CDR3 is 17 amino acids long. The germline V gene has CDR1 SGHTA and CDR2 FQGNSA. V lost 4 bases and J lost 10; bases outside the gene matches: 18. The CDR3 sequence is CASSSPVRAGAPGEQFF. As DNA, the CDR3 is TGTGCCAGCAGCTCACCCGTTCGAGCGGGGGCCCCAGGGGAGCAGTTCTTC. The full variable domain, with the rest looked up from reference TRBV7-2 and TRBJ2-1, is GAGVSQSPSNKVTEKGKDVELRCDPISGHTALYWYRQSLGQGLEFLIYFQGNSAPDKSGLPSDRFSAERTGGSVSTLTIQRTQQEDSAVYLCASSSPVRAGAPGEQFFGPGTRLTVL.

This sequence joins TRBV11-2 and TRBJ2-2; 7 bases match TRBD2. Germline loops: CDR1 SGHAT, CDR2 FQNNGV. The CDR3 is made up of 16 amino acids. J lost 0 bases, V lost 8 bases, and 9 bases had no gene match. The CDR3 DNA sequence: TGTGCCAGCCCACCCCAGCGGGGCGCGAACACCGGGGAGCTGTTTTTT. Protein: CASPPQRGANTGELFF.

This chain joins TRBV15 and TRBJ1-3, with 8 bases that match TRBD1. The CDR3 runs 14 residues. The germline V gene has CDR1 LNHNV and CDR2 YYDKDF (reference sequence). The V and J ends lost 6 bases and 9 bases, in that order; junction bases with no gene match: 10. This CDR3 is CATRAGTGRGTIYF. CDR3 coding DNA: TGTGCCACCAGGGCCGGGACAGGCAGGGGCACCATATATTTT.

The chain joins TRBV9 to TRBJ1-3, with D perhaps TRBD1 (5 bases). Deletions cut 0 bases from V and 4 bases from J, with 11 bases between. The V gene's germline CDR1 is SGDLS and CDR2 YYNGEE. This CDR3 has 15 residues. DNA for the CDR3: TGTGCCAGCAGCGTAGGCAGGGCGGCCGGAAACACCATATATTTT. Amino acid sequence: CASSVGRAAGNTIYF.

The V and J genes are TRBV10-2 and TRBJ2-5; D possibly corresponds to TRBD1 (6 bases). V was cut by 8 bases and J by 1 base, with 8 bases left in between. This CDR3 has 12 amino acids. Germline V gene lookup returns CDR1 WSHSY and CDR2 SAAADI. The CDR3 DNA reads TGCGCCAGCCGGGACACCCAAGAGACCCAGTACTTC. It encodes CASRDTQETQYF.

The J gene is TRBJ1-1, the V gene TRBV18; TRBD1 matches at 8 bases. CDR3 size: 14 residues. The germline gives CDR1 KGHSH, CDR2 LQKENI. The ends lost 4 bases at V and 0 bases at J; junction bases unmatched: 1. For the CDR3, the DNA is TGTGCCAGCTCACAACAGGGGGTGAACACTGAAGCTTTCTTT. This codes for CASSQQGVNTEAFF. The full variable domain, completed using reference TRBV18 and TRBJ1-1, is NAGVMQNPRHLVRRRGQEARLRCSPMKGHSHVYWYRQLPEEGLKFMVYLQKENIIDESGMPKERFSAEFPKEGPSILRIQQVVRGDSAAYFCASSQQGVNTEAFFGQGTRLTVV.

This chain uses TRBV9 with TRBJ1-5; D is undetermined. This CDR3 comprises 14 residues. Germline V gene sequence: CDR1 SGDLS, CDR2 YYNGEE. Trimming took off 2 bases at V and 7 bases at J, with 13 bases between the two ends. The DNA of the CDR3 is TGTGCCAGCAGCGTCGGGCCAGCGAACCAGCCCCAGCATTTT. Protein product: CASSVGPANQPQHF.

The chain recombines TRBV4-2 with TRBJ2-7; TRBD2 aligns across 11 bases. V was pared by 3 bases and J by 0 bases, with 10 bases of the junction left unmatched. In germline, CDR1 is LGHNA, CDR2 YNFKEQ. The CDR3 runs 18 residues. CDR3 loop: CASSQAIVLAGDSYEQYF. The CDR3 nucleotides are TGTGCCAGCAGCCAGGCTATAGTACTAGCGGGAGACTCCTACGAGCAGTACTTC.

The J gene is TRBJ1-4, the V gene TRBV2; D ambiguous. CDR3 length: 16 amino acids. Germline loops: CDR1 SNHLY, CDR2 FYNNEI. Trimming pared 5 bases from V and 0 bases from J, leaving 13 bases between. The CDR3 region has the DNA TGTGCCAGCAGTCAACGGACGGTCGCAACTAATGAAAAACTGTTTTTT. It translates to CASSQRTVATNEKLFF.

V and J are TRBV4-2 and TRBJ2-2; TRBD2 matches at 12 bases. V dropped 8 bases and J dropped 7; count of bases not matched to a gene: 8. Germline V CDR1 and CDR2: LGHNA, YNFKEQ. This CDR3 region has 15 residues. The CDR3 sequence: CASALTSGRVGELFF. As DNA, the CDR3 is TGTGCCAGCGCCCTGACTAGCGGGAGAGTCGGGGAGCTGTTTTTT.

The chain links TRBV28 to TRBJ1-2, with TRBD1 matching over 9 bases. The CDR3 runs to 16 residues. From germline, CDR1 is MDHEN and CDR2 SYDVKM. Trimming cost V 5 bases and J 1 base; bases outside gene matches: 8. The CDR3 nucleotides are TGTGCCAGCAGTGTCGGACAGGGGAGATTTAACTATGGCTACACCTTC. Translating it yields CASSVGQGRFNYGYTF.

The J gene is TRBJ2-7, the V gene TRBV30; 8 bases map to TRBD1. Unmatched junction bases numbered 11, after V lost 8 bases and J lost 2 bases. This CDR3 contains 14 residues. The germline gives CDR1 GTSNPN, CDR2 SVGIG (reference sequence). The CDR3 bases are TGTGCCGCACCCAGGACAGGGTCACCCTACGAGCAGTACTTC. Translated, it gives CAAPRTGSPYEQYF. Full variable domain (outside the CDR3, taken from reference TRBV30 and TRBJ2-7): SQTIHQWPATLVQPVGSPLSLECTVEGTSNPNLYWYRQAAGRGLQLLFYSVGIGQISSEVPQNLSASRPQDRQFILSSKKLLLSDSGFYLCAAPRTGSPYEQYFGPGTRLTVT.

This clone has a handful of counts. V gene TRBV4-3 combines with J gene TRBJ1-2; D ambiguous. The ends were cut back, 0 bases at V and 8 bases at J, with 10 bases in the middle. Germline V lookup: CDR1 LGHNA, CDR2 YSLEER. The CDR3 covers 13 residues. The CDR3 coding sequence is TGCGCCAGCAGCCAAGATGGGCAGGCGGGCTACACCTTC. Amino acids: CASSQDGQAGYTF.

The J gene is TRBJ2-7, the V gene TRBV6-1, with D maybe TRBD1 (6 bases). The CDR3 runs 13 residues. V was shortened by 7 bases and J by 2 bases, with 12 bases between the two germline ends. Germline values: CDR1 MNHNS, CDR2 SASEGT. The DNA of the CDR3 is TGTGCCAGCATAGTAACAGGGACCTACGAGCAGTACTTC. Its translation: CASIVTGTYEQYF.

CDR3: CAISRSTGALHNEQFF. The CDR3 DNA is TGTGCCATCAGCCGGTCGACAGGGGCTCTTCACAATGAGCAGTTCTTC. This sequence joins TRBV10-3 and TRBJ2-1; 8 bases are a match to TRBD1. V was clipped by 6 bases and J by 5 bases; unmatched bases: 12. Per the germline V gene, CDR1 is ENHRY and CDR2 is SYGVKD. The CDR3 sequence is 16 residues long.

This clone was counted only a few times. The CDR3 DNA follows: TGTGCCAGCAGACGCACAGATACGCAGTATTTT. Amino acids: CASRRTDTQYF. This sequence joins TRBV28 and TRBJ2-3; D remains unclear. Trimming stripped 6 bases from V and 1 base from J, with 2 bases between. Per germline, CDR1 MDHEN and CDR2 SYDVKM. This CDR3 comprises 11 residues.